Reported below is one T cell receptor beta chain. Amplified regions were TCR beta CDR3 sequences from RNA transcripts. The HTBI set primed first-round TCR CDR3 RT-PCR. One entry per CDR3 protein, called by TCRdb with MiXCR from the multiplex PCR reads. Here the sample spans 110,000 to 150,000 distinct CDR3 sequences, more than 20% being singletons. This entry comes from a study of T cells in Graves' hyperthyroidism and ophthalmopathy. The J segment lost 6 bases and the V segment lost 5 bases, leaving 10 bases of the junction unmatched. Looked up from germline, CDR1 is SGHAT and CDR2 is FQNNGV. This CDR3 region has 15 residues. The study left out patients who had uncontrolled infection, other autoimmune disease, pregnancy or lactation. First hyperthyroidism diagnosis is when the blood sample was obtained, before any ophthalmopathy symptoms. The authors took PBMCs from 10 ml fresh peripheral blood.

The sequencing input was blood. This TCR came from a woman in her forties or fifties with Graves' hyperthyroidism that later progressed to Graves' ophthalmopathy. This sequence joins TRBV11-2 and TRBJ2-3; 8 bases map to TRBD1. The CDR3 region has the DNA TGTGCCAGCAGCGCCGGACAGGGTGAGCGGGATACGCAGTATTTT. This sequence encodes CASSAGQGERDTQYF.